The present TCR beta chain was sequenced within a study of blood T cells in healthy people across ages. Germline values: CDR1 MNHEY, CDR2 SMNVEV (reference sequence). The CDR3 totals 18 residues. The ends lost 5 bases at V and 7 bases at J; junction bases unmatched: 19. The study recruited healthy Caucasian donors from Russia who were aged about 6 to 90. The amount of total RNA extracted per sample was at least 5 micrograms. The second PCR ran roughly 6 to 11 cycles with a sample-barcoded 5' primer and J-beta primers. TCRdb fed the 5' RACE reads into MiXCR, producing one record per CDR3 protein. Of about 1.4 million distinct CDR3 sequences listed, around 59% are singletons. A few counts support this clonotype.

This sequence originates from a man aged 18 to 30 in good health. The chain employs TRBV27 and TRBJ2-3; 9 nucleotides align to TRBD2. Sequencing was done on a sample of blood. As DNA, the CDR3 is TGTGCCAGCAGTCCCCGAGGGGTAGCGGGGGCCCTGGTTCATACGCAGTATTTT. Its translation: CASSPRGVAGALVHTQYF.